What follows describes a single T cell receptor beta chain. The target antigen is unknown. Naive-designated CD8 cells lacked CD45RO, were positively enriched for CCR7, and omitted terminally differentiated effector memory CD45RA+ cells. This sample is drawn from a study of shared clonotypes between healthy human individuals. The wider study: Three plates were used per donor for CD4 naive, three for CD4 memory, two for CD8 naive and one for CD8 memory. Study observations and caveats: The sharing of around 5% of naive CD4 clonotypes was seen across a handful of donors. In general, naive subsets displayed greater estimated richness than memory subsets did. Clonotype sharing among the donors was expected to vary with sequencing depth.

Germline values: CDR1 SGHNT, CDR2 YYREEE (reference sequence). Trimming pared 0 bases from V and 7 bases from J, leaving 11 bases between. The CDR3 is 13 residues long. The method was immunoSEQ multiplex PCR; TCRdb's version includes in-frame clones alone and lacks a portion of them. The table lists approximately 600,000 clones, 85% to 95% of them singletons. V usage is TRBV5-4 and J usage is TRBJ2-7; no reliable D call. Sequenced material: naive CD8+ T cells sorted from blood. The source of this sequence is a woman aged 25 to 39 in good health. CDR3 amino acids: CASSLGGLSEQYF. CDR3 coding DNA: TGTGCCAGCAGCTTGGGGGGATTGTCGGAGCAGTACTTC. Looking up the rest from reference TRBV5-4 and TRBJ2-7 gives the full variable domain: ETGVTQSPTHLIKTRGQQVTLRCSSQSGHNTVSWYQQALGQGPQFIFQYYREEENGRGNFPPRFSGLQFPNYSSELNVNALELDDSALYLCASSLGGLSEQYFGPGTRLTVT.